This T cell receptor (beta chain) was recovered during a study of CD8+ T cells in alopecia areata. General observations from the study: An increase in clonality over normal scalp was evident in lesional scalp, especially alopecia totalis/universalis. Sequenced scalp T cells also include alphabeta T cells resident in normal skin.

For this clone: The target antigen is unknown.

The germline gives CDR1 LNHNV, CDR2 YYDKDF (reference sequence). Deletions cut 6 bases from V and 5 bases from J, with 14 bases between. This CDR3 region has 13 residues. cDNA prepared by RNA extraction and subsequent reverse transcription served as the template for sequencing. Sequencing was performed with immunoSEQ multiplex PCR; in TCRdb, only in-frame clones are kept and a portion is missing. The table lists approximately 31,000 clones, 65% to 80% of them singletons. PBMCs yielded sorted CD4+ and CD8+ T cells. The specimen sequenced was NKG2D-low CD8+ T cells sorted from blood. The rearrangement joins TRBV15 to TRBJ2-7; D gene ambiguous. The clonotype comes from a human donor with alopecia areata. The CDR3 DNA reads as TGTGCCACCAGTTCGGGCGCAACGGACGAGCAGTACTTC. It specifies CATSSGATDEQYF.